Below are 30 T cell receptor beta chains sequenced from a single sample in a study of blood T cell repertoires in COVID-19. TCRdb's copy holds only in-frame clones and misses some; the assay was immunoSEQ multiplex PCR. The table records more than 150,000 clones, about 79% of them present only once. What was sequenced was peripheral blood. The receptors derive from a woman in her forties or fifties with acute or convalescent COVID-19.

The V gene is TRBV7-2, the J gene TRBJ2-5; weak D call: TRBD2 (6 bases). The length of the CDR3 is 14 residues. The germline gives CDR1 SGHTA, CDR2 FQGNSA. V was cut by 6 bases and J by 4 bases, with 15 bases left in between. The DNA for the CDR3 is TGTGCCAGCAGATGGGCGCGGGATGGAGAGACCCAGTACTTC. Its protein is CASRWARDGETQYF.

The CDR3 bases are TGTGCCAGCGGCCTGAACTATAATTCACCCCTCCACTTT. This encodes CASGLNYNSPLHF. The V gene is TRBV6-5, the J gene TRBJ1-6; no clear D gene. The CDR3 has 13 residues. The ends were cut back, 8 bases at V and 3 bases at J, with 8 bases in the middle. In germline, CDR1 is MNHEY, CDR2 SVGAGI.

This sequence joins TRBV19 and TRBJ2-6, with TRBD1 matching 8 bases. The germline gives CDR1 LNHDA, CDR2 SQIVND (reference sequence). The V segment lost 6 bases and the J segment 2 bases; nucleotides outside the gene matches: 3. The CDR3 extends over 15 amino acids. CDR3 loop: CASSAQGAGANVLTF. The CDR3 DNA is TGTGCCAGTAGCGCACAGGGGGCTGGGGCCAACGTCCTGACTTTC.

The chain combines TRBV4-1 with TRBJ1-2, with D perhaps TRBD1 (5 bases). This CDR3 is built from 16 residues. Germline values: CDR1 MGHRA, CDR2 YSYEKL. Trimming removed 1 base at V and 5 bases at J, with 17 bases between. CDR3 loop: CASSQARQPRDYGYTF. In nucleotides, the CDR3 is TGCGCCAGCAGCCAAGCTCGACAGCCAAGGGATTATGGCTACACCTTC.

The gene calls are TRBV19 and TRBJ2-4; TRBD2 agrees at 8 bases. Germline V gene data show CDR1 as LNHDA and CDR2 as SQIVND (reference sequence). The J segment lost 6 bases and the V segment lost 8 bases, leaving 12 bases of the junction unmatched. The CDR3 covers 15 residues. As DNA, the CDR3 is TGTGCCAGTCAGTCGAGCGGGGGCAGATCAAACATTCAGTACTTC. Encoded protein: CASQSSGGRSNIQYF.

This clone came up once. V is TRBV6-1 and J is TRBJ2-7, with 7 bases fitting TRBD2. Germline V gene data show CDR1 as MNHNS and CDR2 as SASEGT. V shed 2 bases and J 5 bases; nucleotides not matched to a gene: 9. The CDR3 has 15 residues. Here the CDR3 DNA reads TGTGCCAGCAGTGAACGGGGTAAGGGGAGGGACGAGCAGTACTTC. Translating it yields CASSERGKGRDEQYF.

CDR3 amino acids: CASSAFGWSEHTEAFF. CDR3 bases: TGCGCCAGCAGTGCTTTCGGGTGGTCGGAACACACTGAAGCTTTCTTT. This chain joins TRBV10-1 and TRBJ1-1; no firm D call. CDR1 and CDR2 (germline): WNHNN, SYGVQD (reference sequence). The V end lost 4 bases, the J end lost 3 bases, and 18 bases lay between the germline ends. The CDR3 has 16 amino acids.

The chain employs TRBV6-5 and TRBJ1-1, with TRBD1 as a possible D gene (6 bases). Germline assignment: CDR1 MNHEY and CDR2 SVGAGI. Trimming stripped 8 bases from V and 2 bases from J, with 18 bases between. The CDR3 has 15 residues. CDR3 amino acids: CASLTPAGVNTEAFF. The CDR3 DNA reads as TGTGCCAGCCTAACCCCCGCAGGGGTAAACACTGAAGCTTTCTTT.

The CDR3: CASSQEGRTGDYEQYF. The CDR3 nucleotides read TGTGCCAGCAGCCAAGAAGGCAGGACAGGGGACTACGAGCAGTACTTC. The chain has TRBV3-1 (or the pseudogene TRBV3-2) and TRBJ2-7; the match to TRBD1 covers 9 bases. Germline values: CDR1 LGHDT, CDR2 YNNKEL (reference sequence). The J segment lost 3 bases and the V segment lost 0 bases, leaving 6 bases of the junction unmatched. This CDR3 contains 16 residues.

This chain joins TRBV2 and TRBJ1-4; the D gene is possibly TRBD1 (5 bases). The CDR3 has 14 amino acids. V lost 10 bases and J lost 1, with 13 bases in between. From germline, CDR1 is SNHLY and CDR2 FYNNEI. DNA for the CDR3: TGTGCCACCCAAGACAGAAGAACTAATGAAAAACTGTTTTTT. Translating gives CATQDRRTNEKLFF.

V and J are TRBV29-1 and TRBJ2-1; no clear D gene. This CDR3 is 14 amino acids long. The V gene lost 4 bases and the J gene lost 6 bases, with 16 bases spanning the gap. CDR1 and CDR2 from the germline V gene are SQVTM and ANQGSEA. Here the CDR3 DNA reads TGCAGCGTTGTTCCCCAGTTTTCGTTCAATGAGCAGTTCTTC. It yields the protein CSVVPQFSFNEQFF.

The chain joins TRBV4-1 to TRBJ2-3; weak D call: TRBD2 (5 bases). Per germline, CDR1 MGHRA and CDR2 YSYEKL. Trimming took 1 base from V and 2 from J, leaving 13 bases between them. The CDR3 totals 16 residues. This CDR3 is CASSQVASRLTDTQYF. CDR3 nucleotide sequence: TGCGCCAGCAGCCAAGTCGCTAGCCGGCTCACAGATACGCAGTATTTT.

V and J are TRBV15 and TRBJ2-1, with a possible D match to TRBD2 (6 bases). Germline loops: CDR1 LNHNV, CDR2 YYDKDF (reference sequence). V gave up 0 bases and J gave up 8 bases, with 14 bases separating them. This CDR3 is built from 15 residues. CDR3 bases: TGTGCCACCAGCAGAGATGTAGCGGATCGGGATGAGCAGTTCTTC. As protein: CATSRDVADRDEQFF.

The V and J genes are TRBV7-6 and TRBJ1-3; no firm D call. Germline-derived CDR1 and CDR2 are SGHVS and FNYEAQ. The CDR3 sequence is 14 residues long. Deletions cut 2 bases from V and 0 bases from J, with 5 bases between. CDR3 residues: CASSLPSSGNTIYF. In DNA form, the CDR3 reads TGTGCCAGCAGCTTACCCAGCTCTGGAAACACCATATATTTT.

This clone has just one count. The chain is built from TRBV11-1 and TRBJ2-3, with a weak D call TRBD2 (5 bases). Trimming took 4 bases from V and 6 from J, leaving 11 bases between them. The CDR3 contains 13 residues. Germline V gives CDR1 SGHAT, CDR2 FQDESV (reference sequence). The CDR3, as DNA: TGTGCCAGCAGCTCCGGACTGTTTGATACGCAGTATTTT. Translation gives CASSSGLFDTQYF.

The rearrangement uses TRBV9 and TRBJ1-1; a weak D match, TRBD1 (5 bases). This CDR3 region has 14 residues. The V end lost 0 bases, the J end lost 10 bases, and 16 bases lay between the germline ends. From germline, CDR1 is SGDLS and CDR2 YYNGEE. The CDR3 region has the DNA TGTGCCAGCAGCGTAGGAAGCCGGCAGGGAGGAGCTTTCTTT. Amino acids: CASSVGSRQGGAFF.

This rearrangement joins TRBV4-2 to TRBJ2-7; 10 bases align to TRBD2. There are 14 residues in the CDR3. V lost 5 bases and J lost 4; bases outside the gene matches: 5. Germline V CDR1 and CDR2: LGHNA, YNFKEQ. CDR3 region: CASSTGTSAYEQYF. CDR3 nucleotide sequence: TGTGCCAGCAGCACCGGGACTAGCGCTTACGAGCAGTACTTC.

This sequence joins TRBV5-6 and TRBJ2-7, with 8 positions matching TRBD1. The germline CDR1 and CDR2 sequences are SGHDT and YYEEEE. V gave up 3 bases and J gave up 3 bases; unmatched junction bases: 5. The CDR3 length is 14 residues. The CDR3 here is CASSSGTGLYEQYF. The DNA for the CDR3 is TGTGCCAGCAGCTCCGGGACAGGTCTCTACGAGCAGTACTTC.

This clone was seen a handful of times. The DNA for the CDR3 is TGTGCCAGCAGCTCTGTAAAGGGACAGGACTTTGGGACCCAGTACTTC. Its protein is CASSSVKGQDFGTQYF. This chain links TRBV5-4 with TRBJ2-5, with TRBD1 matching 8 bases. V trimming: 3 bases; J trimming: 7 bases; junction bases outside the gene matches: 14. The CDR3 is made up of 16 amino acids. Germline loops: CDR1 SGHNT, CDR2 YYREEE (reference sequence). Supplemented by reference TRBV5-4 and TRBJ2-5, the full variable domain reads ETGVTQSPTHLIKTRGQQVTLRCSSQSGHNTVSWYQQALGQGPQFIFQYYREEENGRGNFPPRFSGLQFPNYSSELNVNALELDDSALYLCASSSVKGQDFGTQYFGPGTRLLVL.

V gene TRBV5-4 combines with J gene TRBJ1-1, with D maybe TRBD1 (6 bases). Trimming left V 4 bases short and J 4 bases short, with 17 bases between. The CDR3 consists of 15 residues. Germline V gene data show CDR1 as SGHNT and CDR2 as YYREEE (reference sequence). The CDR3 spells CASSQPLGRGTEAFF. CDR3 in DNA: TGTGCCAGCAGCCAGCCGCTCGGCAGGGGCACTGAAGCTTTCTTT. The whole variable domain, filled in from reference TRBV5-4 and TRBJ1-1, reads ETGVTQSPTHLIKTRGQQVTLRCSSQSGHNTVSWYQQALGQGPQFIFQYYREEENGRGNFPPRFSGLQFPNYSSELNVNALELDDSALYLCASSQPLGRGTEAFFGQGTRLTVV.

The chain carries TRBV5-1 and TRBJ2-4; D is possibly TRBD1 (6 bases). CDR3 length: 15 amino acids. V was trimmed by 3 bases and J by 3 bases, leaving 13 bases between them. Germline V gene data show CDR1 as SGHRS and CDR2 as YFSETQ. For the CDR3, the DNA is TGCGCCAGCAGCTCGATAGGGGGTGGCAAAAACATTCAGTACTTC. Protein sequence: CASSSIGGGKNIQYF.

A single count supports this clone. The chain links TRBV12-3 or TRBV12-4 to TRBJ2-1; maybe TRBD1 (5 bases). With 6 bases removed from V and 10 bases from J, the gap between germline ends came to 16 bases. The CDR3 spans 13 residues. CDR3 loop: CASSTFERTEQFF. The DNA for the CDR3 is TGTGCCAGCAGCACTTTTGAACGGACAGAGCAGTTCTTC.

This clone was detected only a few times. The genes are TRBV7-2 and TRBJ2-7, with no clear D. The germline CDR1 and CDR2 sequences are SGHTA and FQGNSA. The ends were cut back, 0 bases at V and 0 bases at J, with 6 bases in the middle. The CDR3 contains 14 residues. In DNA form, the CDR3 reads TGTGCCAGCAGCTTAGCGCAGTACTCCTACGAGCAGTACTTC. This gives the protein CASSLAQYSYEQYF. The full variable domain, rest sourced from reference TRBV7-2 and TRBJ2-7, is GAGVSQSPSNKVTEKGKDVELRCDPISGHTALYWYRQSLGQGLEFLIYFQGNSAPDKSGLPSDRFSAERTGGSVSTLTIQRTQQEDSAVYLCASSLAQYSYEQYFGPGTRLTVT.

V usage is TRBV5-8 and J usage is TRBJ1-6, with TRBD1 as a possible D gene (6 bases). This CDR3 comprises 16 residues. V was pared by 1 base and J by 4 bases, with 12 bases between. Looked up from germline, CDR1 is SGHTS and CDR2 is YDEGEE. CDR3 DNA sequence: TGTGCCAGCAGCTTGCAGGGGTTGTCATATAATTCACCCCTCCACTTT. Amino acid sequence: CASSLQGLSYNSPLHF. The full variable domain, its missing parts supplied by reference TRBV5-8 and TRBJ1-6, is EAGVTQSPTHLIKTRGQQATLRCSPISGHTSVYWYQQALGLGLQFLLWYDEGEERNRGNFPPRFSGRQFPNYSSELNVNALELEDSALYLCASSLQGLSYNSPLHFGNGTRLTVT.

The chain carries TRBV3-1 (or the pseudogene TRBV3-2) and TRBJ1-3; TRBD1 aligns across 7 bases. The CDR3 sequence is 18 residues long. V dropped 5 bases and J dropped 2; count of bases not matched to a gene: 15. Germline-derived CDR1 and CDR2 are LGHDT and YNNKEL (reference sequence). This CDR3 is CASSISGRQGGAGNTIYF. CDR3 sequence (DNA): TGTGCCAGCAGCATATCAGGCCGACAGGGAGGTGCTGGAAACACCATATATTTT.

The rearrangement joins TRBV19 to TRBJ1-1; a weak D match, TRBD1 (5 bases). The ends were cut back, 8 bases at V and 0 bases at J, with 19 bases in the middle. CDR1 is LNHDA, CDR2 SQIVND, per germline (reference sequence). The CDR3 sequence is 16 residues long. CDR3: CASAGQAGRMNTEAFF. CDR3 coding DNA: TGTGCCAGTGCAGGGCAGGCCGGGCGTATGAACACTGAAGCTTTCTTT.

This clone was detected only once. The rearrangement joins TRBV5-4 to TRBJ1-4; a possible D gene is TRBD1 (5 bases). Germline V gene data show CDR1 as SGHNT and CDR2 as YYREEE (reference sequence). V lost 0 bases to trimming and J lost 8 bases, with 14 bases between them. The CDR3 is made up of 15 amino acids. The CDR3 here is CASSLASGEGEKLFF. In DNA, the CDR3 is TGTGCCAGCAGCTTGGCTTCGGGGGAGGGGGAAAAACTGTTTTTT. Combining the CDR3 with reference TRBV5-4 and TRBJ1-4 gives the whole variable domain ETGVTQSPTHLIKTRGQQVTLRCSSQSGHNTVSWYQQALGQGPQFIFQYYREEENGRGNFPPRFSGLQFPNYSSELNVNALELDDSALYLCASSLASGEGEKLFFGSGTQLSVL.

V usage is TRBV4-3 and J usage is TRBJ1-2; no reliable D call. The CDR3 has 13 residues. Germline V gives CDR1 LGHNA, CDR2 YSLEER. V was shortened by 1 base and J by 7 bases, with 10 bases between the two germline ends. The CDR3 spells CASSQVEAAGYTF. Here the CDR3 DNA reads TGCGCCAGCAGCCAAGTGGAGGCGGCTGGCTACACCTTC.

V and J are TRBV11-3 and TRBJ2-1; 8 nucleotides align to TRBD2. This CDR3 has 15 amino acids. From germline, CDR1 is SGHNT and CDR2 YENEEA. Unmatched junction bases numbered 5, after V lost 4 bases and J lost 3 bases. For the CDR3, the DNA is TGTGCCAGCAGCTCGCGGCGGGGGGACTACAATGAGCAGTTCTTC. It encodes CASSSRRGDYNEQFF. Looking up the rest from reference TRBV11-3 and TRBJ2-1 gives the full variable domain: EAGVVQSPRYKIIEKKQPVAFWCNPISGHNTLYWYLQNLGQGPELLIRYENEEAVDDSQLPKDRFSAERLKGVDSTLKIQPAELGDSAVYLCASSSRRGDYNEQFFGPGTRLTVL.

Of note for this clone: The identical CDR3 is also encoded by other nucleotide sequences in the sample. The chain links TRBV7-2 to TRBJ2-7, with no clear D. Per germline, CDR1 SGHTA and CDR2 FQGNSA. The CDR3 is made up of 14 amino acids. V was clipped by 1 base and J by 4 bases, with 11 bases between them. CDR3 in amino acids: CASSLVDGGYEQYF. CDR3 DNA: TGTGCCAGCAGCTTAGTAGATGGCGGATACGAGCAGTACTTC.